One TCR beta chain is described in this entry. What it binds is unknown. This sample is part of a study of T cell repertoires and HLA-DP antigens. Clones were read by immunoSEQ multiplex PCR, and TCRdb kept only the in-frame ones, dropping some. The profile shows over 100,000 clones, approximately 92% of them singletons. This TCR was sampled from a woman aged 18-29 years in good health and CMV-seronegative. Sequencing was performed on CD4+ T cells from PBMCs.

In nucleotides, the CDR3 is TGTGCCAGCAGCTTAGGCGGACGAGGGGTCACTGAAGCTTTCTTT. Translated, it gives CASSLGGRGVTEAFF. The chain is built from TRBV7-9 and TRBJ1-1, with D possibly TRBD1 on 5 matching bases. V dropped 1 base and J dropped 4 bases, with 13 bases sitting between them. Germline V lookup: CDR1 SEHNR, CDR2 FQNEAQ (reference sequence). The CDR3 totals 15 residues.